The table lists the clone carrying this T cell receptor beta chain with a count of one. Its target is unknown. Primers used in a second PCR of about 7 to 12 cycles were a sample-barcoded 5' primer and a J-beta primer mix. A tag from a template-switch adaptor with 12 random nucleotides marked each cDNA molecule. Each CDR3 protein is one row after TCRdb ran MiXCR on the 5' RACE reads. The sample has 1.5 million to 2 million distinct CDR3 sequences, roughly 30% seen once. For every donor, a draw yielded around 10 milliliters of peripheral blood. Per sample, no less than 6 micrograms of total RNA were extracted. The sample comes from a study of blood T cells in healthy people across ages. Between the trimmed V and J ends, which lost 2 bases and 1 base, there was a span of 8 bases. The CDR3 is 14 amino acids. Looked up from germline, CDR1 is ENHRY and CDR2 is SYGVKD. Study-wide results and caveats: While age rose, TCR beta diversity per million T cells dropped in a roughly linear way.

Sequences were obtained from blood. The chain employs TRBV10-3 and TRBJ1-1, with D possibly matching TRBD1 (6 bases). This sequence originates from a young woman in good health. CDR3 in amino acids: CAISEIRGNTEAFF. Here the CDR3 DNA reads TGTGCCATCAGTGAGATCAGGGGGAACACTGAAGCTTTCTTT.